This T cell receptor (beta chain) was sequenced during a study of molecular identifiers for immune sequencing clone quantification. Notes on the study in general: Whereas naive cells kept under 1% of molecules in clones above 20 RNA copies, such clones held over 98% in effectors.

Concerning this clonotype itself: Antigen specificity is unknown. This CDR3 fails to terminate in the conserved phenylalanine or tryptophan, so it likely reflects a read error.

Methods described previously were used for bulk TCR libraries, and listed TCR primers were applied. TCRdb reprocessed the PCR reads via MiXCR and lists one record per CDR3 protein. The data contain more than 85,000 distinct CDR3 sequences, around 30% of them singletons. Germline assignment: CDR1 SEHNR and CDR2 FQNEAQ (reference sequence). Trimming left V 5 bases short and J 9 bases short, with 10 bases between. The CDR3 loop spans 12 amino acids. The TCR was taken from a human donor in good health. Some libraries in this study had Jurkat cell RNA spiked in. The sequencing input was naive CD8+ T cells from blood, with Jurkat cell RNA spiked in. Subset indicated: FACS-sorted CD8+CD4-CCR7+CD45RA+ naive T cells. The chain uses TRBV7-9 and TRBJ2-2; D gene ambiguous. CDR3 region: CASSRTHRELFV. CDR3 DNA sequence: TGTGCCAGCAGCCGTACCCACCGGGAGCTGTTTGTT.